This T cell receptor beta chain was sequenced for a study of control samples from healthy donors and cancer patients (dated by TCRdb to 2019 to 2021). Libraries were built with the immunoSEQ multiplex PCR assay. TCRdb re-hosts the immuneACCESS table, in-frame sequences only. Its copies lack some clones; in the studies checked, an unresolved V gene accounts for under half of them, and the cause for the rest is not known. This sample is represented by 90,000 to 140,000 clones; roughly 80% of them were singletons. The ten largest clones represent over 10% of the sample. Concerning this clone: Its recognized antigen is unknown. Base qualities are not at hand, and no much larger clone is one base apart.

V trim: 4 bases; J trim: 3 bases; unmatched bases: 4. From the cysteine up to the phenylalanine, the CDR3 has a length of 14 residues. This entry keeps only the CDR3 DNA: 42 bases, framed from base 1. CDR1 and CDR2 are drawn from the germline V gene: SGHRS, YFSETQ. Sequenced: blood. The sequence came from a woman between 50 and 59 years old in good health. Recombination connected TRBV5-1 to TRBJ1-5; the central 7 bases match TRBD1. This receptor carries the CDR3 CASSEGTVNQPQHF. The DNA sequence is as follows: TGCGCCAGCAGCGAAGGGACAGTCAATCAGCCCCAGCATTTT.